This TCR beta chain was recorded in a study of T cell responses to AZD1222 COVID-19 vaccine. This clone was counted once. The antigen is unknown. This CDR3 comprises 13 residues. The germline V gene has CDR1 SQVTM and CDR2 ANQGSEA. V lost 4 bases and J lost 5; bases outside the gene matches: 8. The study's findings and limits: At baseline, seropositivity was found in only six or seven AZD1222 recipients.

Generated by immunoSEQ multiplex PCR, the TCRdb table keeps only in-frame clones and is missing some. The repertoire holds around 120,000 clones, with over 75% as singletons. V is TRBV29-1 and J is TRBJ2-7; 7 bases line up with TRBD2. The clonotype comes from an adult in good health. The sample in question was peripheral blood, obtained on day 0 of AZD1222 vaccination. CDR3 in amino acids: CSVGGGASNEQYF. The CDR3 DNA sequence: TGCAGCGTTGGGGGAGGGGCGTCCAACGAGCAGTACTTC.